What follows describes a single T cell receptor (beta chain). The antigen is undetermined. The record originates from a study of OX40 agonist ivuxolimab in advanced cancers. The length of the CDR3 is 15 residues. CDR1 MNHEY and CDR2 SVGAGI come from the germline V gene. The germline V and J ends were trimmed by 6 bases and 8 bases, with 22 bases remaining between them. Some clones are missing from TCRdb's copy, which holds only in-frame ones; the method was immunoSEQ multiplex PCR. The sample includes under 50,000 clones, around nine tenths of them seen just once. Overall study findings and caveats: CD4+ and CD8+ T cells in blood underwent clonal expansion by week 6 at 0.1 to 3.0 mg/kg.

The clonotype comes from an adult with an advanced solid tumor such as melanoma, head and neck, liver or kidney cancer. Sequences were derived from CD4+ or CD8+ T cells sorted from blood, sampled in a trial of the OX40 agonist ivuxolimab. The V call is TRBV6-5, the J call TRBJ1-2; D may be TRBD1 (6 bases). The CDR3 bases are TGTGCCAGCAGCGGGTCGGGACAAGGGCTGTGGGGCTACACCTTC. Residues: CASSGSGQGLWGYTF.